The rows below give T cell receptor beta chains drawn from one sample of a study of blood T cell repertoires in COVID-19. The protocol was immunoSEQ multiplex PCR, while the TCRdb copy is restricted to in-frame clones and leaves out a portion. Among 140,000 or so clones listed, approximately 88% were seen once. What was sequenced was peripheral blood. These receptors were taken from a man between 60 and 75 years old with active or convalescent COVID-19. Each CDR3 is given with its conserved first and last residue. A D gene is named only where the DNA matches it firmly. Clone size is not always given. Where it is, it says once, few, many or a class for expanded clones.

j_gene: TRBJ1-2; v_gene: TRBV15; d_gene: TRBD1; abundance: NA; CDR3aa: CATSRENRGANYGYTF; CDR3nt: TGTGCCACCAGCAGAGAAAACAGGGGCGCTAACTATGGCTACACCTTC
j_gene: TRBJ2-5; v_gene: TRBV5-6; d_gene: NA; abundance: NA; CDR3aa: CASSFGASEQETQYF; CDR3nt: TGTGCCAGCAGCTTCGGCGCCAGCGAACAAGAGACCCAGTACTTC
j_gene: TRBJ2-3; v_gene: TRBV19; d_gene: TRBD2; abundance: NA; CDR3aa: CASSPASGRTTDTQYF; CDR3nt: TGTGCCAGTAGTCCAGCTAGCGGGAGGACCACAGATACGCAGTATTTT
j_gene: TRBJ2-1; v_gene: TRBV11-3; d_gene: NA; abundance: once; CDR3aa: CASSLDNNAYNEQFF; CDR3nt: TGTGCCAGCAGCTTAGATAACAATGCCTACAATGAGCAGTTCTTC
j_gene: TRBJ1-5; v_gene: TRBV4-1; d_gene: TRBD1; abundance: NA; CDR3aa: CASSHPGGTQPQHF; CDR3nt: TGCGCCAGCAGCCACCCAGGGGGCACTCAGCCCCAGCATTTT
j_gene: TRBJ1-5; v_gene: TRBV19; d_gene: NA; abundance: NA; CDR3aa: CASSMAQYSNQPQHF; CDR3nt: TGTGCCAGTAGTATGGCACAGTATAGCAATCAGCCCCAGCATTTT
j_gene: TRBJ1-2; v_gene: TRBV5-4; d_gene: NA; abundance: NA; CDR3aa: CASSGGVKQVGYGYTF; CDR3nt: TGTGCCAGCAGCGGTGGGGTAAAACAGGTGGGCTATGGCTACACCTTC
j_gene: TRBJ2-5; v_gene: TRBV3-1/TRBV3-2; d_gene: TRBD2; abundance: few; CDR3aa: CASTPAGREMETQYF; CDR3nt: TGTGCCAGCACCCCTGCGGGGCGGGAGATGGAGACCCAGTACTTC
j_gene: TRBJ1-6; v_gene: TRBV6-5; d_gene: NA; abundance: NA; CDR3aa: CASNRRHDNSPLHF; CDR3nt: TGTGCCAGCAATCGTCGACATGATAATTCACCCCTCCACTTT
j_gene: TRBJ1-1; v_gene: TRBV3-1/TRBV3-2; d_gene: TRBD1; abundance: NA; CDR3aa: CASSRRQGAAEAFF; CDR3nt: TGTGCCAGCAGCCGACGACAGGGGGCCGCTGAAGCTTTCTTT
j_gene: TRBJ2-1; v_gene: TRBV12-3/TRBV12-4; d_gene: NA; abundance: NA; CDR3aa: CASVGSAGHEQFF; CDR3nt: TGTGCCAGCGTTGGGAGTGCGGGCCATGAGCAGTTCTTC
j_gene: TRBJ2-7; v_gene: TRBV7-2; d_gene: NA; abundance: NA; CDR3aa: CASSPRLGHEQYF; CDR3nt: TGTGCCAGCAGCCCGAGACTAGGGCACGAGCAGTACTTC
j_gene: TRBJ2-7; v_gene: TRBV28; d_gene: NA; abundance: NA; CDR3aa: CASSWGGSFYEQYF; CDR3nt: TGTGCCAGCAGTTGGGGAGGATCCTTCTACGAGCAGTACTTC
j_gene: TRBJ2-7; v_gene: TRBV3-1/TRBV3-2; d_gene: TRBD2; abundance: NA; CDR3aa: CASSQGLAGGHEQYF; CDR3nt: TGTGCCAGCAGCCAGGGACTAGCGGGAGGGCACGAGCAGTACTTC
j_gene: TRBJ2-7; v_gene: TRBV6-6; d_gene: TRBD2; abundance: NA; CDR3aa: CASSHSLAGGPVYEQYF; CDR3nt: TGTGCCAGCAGTCATAGTTTAGCGGGAGGGCCGGTCTACGAGCAGTACTTC
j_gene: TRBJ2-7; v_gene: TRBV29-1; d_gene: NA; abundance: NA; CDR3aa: CSVGPRQSLKREQYF; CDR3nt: TGCAGCGTTGGTCCCAGACAGTCCCTTAAAAGGGAGCAGTACTTC
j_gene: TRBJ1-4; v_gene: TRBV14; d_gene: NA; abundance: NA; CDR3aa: CASSQLRGGQNEKLFF; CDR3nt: TGTGCCAGCAGCCAGCTTCGCGGGGGGCAAAATGAAAAACTGTTTTTT
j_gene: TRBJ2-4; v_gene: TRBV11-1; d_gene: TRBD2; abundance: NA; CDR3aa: CASSRTSGLAKNIQYF; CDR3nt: TGTGCCAGCAGCCGTACTAGCGGTCTAGCCAAAAACATTCAGTACTTC
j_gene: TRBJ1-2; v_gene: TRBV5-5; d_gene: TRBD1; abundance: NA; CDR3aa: CASSLGTGGGYGYTF; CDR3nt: TGTGCCAGCAGCTTGGGGACAGGGGGCGGCTATGGCTACACCTTC
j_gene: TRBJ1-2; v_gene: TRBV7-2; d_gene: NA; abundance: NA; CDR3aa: CASSYDSSPFYGYTF; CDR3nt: TGTGCCAGCAGCTACGACAGTAGTCCTTTCTATGGCTACACCTTC
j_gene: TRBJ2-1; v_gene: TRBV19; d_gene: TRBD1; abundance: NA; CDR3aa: CASSTPGGSSYNEQFF; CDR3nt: TGTGCCAGTAGTACCCCAGGGGGTAGCTCCTACAATGAGCAGTTCTTC
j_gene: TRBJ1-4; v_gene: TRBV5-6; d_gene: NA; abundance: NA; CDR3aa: CASSSLGGENEKLFF; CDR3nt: TGTGCCAGCAGCTCCCTGGGGGGGGAGAATGAAAAACTGTTTTTT
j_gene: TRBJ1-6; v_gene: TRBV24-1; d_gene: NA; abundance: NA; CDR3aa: CATSQGNNSPLHF; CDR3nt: TGTGCCACCAGCCAGGGGAATAATTCACCCCTCCACTTT
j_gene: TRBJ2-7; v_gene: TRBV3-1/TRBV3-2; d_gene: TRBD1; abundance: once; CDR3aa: CASRQTGQGTYEQYF; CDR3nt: TGTGCCAGCAGGCAAACGGGACAGGGCACGTACGAGCAGTACTTC
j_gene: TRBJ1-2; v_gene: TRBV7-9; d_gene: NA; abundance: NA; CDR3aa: CASSLRPDINGYTF; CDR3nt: TGTGCCAGCAGCTTAAGACCGGACATAAATGGCTACACCTTC
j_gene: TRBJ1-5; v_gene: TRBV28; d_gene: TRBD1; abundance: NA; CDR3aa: CASSSPGQGRHQPQHF; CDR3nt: TGTGCCAGCAGCTCTCCGGGACAGGGGAGGCATCAGCCCCAGCATTTT
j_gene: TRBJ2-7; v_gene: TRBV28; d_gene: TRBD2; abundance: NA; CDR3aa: CASSLGLAGATQYF; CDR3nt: TGTGCCAGCAGTTTAGGGCTAGCGGGAGCGACGCAGTACTTC
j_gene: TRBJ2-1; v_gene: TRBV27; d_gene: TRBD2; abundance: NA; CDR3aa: CASSSTSSGGLAKQFF; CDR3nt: TGTGCCAGCAGTTCTACCTCTAGCGGAGGACTAGCAAAGCAGTTCTTC
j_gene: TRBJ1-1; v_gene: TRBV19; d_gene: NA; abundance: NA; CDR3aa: CASRLYGNTEAFF; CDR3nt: TGTGCCAGTAGACTCTACGGGAACACTGAAGCTTTCTTT
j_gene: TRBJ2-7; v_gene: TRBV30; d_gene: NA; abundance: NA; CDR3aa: CAWSTGGYEQYF; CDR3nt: TGTGCCTGGAGTACCGGGGGCTACGAGCAGTACTTC
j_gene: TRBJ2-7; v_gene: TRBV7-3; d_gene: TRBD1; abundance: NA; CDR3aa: CASSLTRTRDSLCYEQYF; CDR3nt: TGTGCCAGCAGCTTAACTAGGACCCGGGACAGCCTATGCTACGAGCAGTACTTC
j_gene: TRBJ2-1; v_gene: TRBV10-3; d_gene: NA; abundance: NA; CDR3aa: CAISESGLLNEQFF; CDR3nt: TGTGCCATCAGTGAGTCAGGACTACTCAATGAGCAGTTCTTC
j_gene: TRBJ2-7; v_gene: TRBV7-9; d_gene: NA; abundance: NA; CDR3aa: CASSRDTFYEQYF; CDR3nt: TGTGCCAGCAGCCGGGACACCTTCTACGAGCAGTACTTC
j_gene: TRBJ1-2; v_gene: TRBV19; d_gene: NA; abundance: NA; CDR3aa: CASSSQGLNYGYTF; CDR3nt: TGTGCCAGTAGTTCACAGGGATTGAACTATGGCTACACCTTC
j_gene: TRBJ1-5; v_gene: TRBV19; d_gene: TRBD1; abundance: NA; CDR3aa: CASSATGADQPQHF; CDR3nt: TGTGCCAGTAGCGCGACAGGGGCAGACCAGCCCCAGCATTTT
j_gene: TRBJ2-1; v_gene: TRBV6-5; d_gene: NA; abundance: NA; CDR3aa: CASSYGGSPINEQFF; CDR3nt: TGTGCCAGCAGTTACGGAGGGAGCCCCATAAATGAGCAGTTCTTC
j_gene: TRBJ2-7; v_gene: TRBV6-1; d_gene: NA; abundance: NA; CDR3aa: CASSEGWGRRSYEQYF; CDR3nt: TGTGCCAGCAGTGAAGGTTGGGGGCGGAGATCCTACGAGCAGTACTTC
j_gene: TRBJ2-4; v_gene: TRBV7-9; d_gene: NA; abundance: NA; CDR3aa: CASSFNARADIQYF; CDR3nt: TGTGCCAGCAGCTTCAACGCCAGGGCCGACATTCAGTACTTC
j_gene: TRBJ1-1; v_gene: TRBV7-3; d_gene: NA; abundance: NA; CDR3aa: CASSLQGNTEAFF; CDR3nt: TGTGCCAGCAGCTTACAGGGTAACACTGAAGCTTTCTTT
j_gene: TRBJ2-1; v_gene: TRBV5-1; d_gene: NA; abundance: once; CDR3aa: CASSPFADNEQFF; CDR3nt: TGCGCCAGCAGCCCTTTCGCGGACAATGAGCAGTTCTTC
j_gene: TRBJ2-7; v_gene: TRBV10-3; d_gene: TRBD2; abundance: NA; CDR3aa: CAISEVRGLAYEQYF; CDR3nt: TGTGCCATCAGTGAGGTAAGAGGACTAGCCTACGAGCAGTACTTC
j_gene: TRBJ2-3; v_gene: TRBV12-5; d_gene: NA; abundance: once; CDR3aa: CASGFPNREQYF; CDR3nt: TGTGCTAGTGGTTTTCCCAACAGGGAACAGTATTTT
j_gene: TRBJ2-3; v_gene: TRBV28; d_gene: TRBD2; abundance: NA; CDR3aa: CASSGSGSGTDTQYF; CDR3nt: TGTGCCAGCAGTGGTAGCGGGAGCGGGACAGATACGCAGTATTTT
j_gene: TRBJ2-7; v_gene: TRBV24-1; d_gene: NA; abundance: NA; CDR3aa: CATSGTGYSYEQYF; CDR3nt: TGTGCCACGAGCGGGACAGGCTACTCCTACGAGCAGTACTTC
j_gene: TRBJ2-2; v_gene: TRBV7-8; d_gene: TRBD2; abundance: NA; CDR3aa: CASRRLAENTGELFF; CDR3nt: TGTGCCAGCAGACGCCTAGCGGAGAACACCGGGGAGCTGTTTTTT
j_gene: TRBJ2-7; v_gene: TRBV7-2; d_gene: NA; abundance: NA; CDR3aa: CASSLGGSPYEQYF; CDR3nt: TGTGCCAGCAGCTTAGGAGGGAGCCCCTACGAGCAGTACTTC
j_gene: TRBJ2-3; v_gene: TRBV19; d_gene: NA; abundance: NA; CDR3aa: CASSEARLVPDTQYF; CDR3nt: TGTGCCAGTAGTGAGGCGAGACTAGTTCCAGATACGCAGTATTTT
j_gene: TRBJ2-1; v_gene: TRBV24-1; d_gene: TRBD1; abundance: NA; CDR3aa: CATSARSGQDLSNEQFF; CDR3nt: TGTGCCACCAGTGCTCGCTCTGGACAGGACCTCTCGAATGAGCAGTTCTTC
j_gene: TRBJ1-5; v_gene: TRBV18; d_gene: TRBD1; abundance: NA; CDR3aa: CASSLTGKNQPQHF; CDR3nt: TGTGCCAGCTCACTGACAGGGAAGAATCAGCCCCAGCATTTT
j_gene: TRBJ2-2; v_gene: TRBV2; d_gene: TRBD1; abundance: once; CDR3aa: CASSLTGRTGELFF; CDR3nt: TGTGCCAGCAGTTTGACAGGGCGGACCGGGGAGCTGTTTTTT
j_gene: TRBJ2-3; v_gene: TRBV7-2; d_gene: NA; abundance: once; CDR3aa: CASSLGSVGTQYF; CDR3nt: TGTGCCAGCAGCTTAGGTAGCGTAGGTACGCAGTATTTT
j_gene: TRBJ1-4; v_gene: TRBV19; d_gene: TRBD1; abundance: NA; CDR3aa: CASSQGANEKLFF; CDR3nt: TGTGCCAGTTCCCAGGGGGCTAATGAAAAACTGTTTTTT
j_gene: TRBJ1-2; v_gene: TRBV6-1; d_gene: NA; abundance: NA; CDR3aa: CASSEEGGYTF; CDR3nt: TGTGCCAGCAGTGAAGAGGGGGGCTACACCTTC
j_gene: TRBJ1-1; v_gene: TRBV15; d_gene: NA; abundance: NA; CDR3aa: CATSRGLGVSGGNTEAFF; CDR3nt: TGTGCCACCAGCAGAGGACTTGGAGTAAGCGGGGGGAACACTGAAGCTTTCTTT
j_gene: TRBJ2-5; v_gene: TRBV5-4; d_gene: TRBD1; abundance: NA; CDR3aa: CASSETGTGWETQYF; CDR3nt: TGTGCCAGCAGCGAAACCGGGACAGGTTGGGAGACCCAGTACTTC